This T cell receptor beta chain was captured in a study of T-cell memory formation after mild COVID-19. General study points: The SARS-CoV-2 specificity of second-wave clones reaching peak at day 37 remained unverified.

5'RACE with constant-segment primers built TCRalpha and TCRbeta cDNA libraries with UMIs. TCRdb called the 5' RACE reads again in MiXCR, with one record for every CDR3 protein. Of nearly 350,000 distinct CDR3 sequences listed, about an eighth were seen once; the top ten hold about 20%. As to this clonotype: Antigen: not known.

The trim removed 3 bases at V and 0 bases at J, leaving 7 bases unmatched. CDR1 and CDR2 from the germline V gene are SEHNR and FQNEAQ (reference sequence). The CDR3 runs to 17 residues. The chain uses TRBV7-9 and TRBJ1-4; 7 positions agree with TRBD1. This sequence was found in a man between 18 and 35 years old who had mild COVID-19 (a few samples of this study predate the infection). Cell type and time point are not known. The sequencing sample was made of PBMCs or a T cell subset sorted from them (not recorded which). CDR3 DNA: TGTGCCAGCAGCTTCCCGACAGGGACCGCAACTAATGAAAAACTGTTTTTT. It is translated as CASSFPTGTATNEKLFF.